This T cell receptor (beta chain) was recorded in a study of cytomegalovirus exposure and HLA in healthy donors. Primers for the PCR totalled 60 Vbeta and 13 Jbeta. The assay was immunoSEQ multiplex PCR, and TCRdb's table has in-frame clones only and misses some. The sample comprises 100,000 to 150,000 clones, roughly 79% of which are singletons, and around 1.5% rests with the top ten. Study results and limitations: A few of the chains that were CMV-associated were confirmed in vitro to be specific for CMV antigens. Later analysis reportedly placed an Asian-associated ancestry cluster below the roughly 700-donor mean in N-insertions. Later analysis showed TCR association rates varying by HLA locus, highest for DRB1 and lowest for HLA-C. The study found most TCR sequences rare, yet found some public TCRs in many donors.

Concerning this clone: Its antigen is currently unknown.

Per germline, CDR1 SGHRS and CDR2 YFSETQ. Trimming removed 2 bases at V and 1 base at J, with 9 bases between. This CDR3 spans 15 amino acids. The chain recombines TRBV5-1 with TRBJ2-2, with D possibly matching TRBD1 (5 bases). The material sequenced was PBMCs. The sequence was collected from a woman younger than 30 in good health and CMV-seronegative. In DNA form, the CDR3 reads TGCGCCAGCAGCTTAGACGGACAGAACACCGGGGAGCTGTTTTTT. This sequence encodes CASSLDGQNTGELFF.